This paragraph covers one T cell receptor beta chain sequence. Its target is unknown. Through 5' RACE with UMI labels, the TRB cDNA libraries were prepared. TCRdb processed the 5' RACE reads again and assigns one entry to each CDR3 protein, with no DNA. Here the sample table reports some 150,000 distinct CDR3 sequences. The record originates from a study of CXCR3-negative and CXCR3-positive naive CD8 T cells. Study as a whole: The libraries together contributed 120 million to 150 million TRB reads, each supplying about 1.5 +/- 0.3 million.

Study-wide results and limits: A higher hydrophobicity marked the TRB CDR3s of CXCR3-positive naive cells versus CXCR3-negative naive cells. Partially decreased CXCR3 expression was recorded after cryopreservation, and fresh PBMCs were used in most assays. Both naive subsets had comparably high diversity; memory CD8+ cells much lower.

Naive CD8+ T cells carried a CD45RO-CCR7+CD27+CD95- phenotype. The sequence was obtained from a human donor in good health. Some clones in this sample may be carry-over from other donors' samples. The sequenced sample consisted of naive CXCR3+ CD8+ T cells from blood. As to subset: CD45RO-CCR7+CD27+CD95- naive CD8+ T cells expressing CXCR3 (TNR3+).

The CDR3 loop reads CASSPGGSVLAEQYF. The chain uses TRBV7-9 and TRBJ2-7; TCRdb returns TRBD1, unconfirmable since there is no DNA. Germline V gene sequence: CDR1 SEHNR, CDR2 FQNEAQ (reference sequence). CDR3 size: 15 residues.